This TCR beta chain appears in the sequencing data of a study of T-cell reconstitution after alpha-beta-depleted transplantation in children (dated by TCRdb to between 2015 and 2016). A note on the overall study: T-cell immune reconstitution after TCRalphabeta/CD19-depleted allogeneic hematopoietic cell transplantation in children was quantitatively tracked in the study by means of TCR repertoire profiling.

This clonotype showed up many times. The antigen this receptor binds is unknown. Within one base of it there is no much larger clone, and no base qualities were kept. The germline ends are 21 bases apart after V is trimmed by 6 bases and J by 0 bases. The CDR3 has 18 amino acids, counting the end cysteine and phenylalanine. The only DNA kept is the CDR3, 54 bases in frame from the first base. Based on the germline V gene, the CDR1 and CDR2 sequences are LGHNT and FRNRAP. Library creation used PCR. For sequencing, an Illumina HiSeq 2500 was employed. To normalize quantification of the TCRbeta repertoire, the TCR libraries were built with molecular barcoding that relied on unique molecular identifiers. Starting from the raw public reads, TCRdb applied fastp trimming at Q25, assembled clones with MiXCR and retained in-frame beta chains. Entries are consolidated by CDR3 protein sequence, retaining the most common genes and DNA. The sample data list about 240,000 distinct CDR3 sequences, and about 11% of these were observed just once. 2% to 3% of the sample is held by the ten biggest clonotypes.

Sequencing was performed on PBMCs from the stem cell graft donor, taken from the stem cell graft. This TCR derives from a human donor who donated a stem cell graft to a child with acute lymphoblastic leukemia. Recombination connected TRBV12-5 to TRBJ2-1; the D gene is possibly TRBD1, with 6 bases matching. The DNA sequence reads TGTGCTAGTGGGAGACAGGTGGCACCCTCTAGCTCCTACAATGAGCAGTTCTTC. Its protein reads: CASGRQVAPSSSYNEQFF.